This TCR beta chain was obtained from a study of T-cell reconstitution after alpha-beta-depleted transplantation in children. Unique molecular identifiers were used in preparing the TCRbeta library. TCRdb re-called the PCR reads through MiXCR, storing one row per CDR3 protein. The sample has roughly 400,000 distinct CDR3 sequences, around 21% seen once. The CDR3 extends over 14 amino acids. CDR1 SGHTA and CDR2 FQGNSA come from the germline V gene. The ends lost 5 bases at V and 5 bases at J; junction bases unmatched: 7. The starting material was PBMCs from the stem cell graft donor, obtained from the stem cell graft. The V and J genes are TRBV7-2 and TRBJ2-5, with 8 bases fitting TRBD2. The TCR was taken from a human donor who donated a stem cell graft to a child with acute myeloid leukemia. This CDR3 is CASSPGGAEETQYF. The CDR3 nucleotides are TGTGCCAGCAGCCCGGGGGGGGCCGAGGAGACCCAGTACTTC.